This T cell receptor (beta chain) was profiled in a study of OX40 agonist ivuxolimab in advanced cancers. Background on the study: From roughly 20 to 79 years was the age range, with a mean of approximately 58 years, and 70% to 85% were male.

Individuals having autoimmune disease history or systemic immunosuppression were not enrolled. The data were produced by immunoSEQ multiplex PCR, yet TCRdb's version contains in-frame clones alone and is incomplete. The data show about 26,000 clones, with more than 85% seen just once and around 21% held by the top ten. Material: CD4+ or CD8+ T cells sorted from blood, obtained in a trial of the OX40 agonist ivuxolimab. This TCR came from an adult with an advanced solid tumor such as melanoma, head and neck, liver or kidney cancer.

For the CDR3, the DNA is TGTGCCAGTAGTTCCGGACAGGGGACAAGCTACGAGCAGTACTTC. The encoded protein is CASSSGQGTSYEQYF. V gene TRBV19 combines with J gene TRBJ2-7; 9 nucleotides line up with TRBD1. CDR1 and CDR2 (germline): LNHDA, SQIVND (reference sequence). The CDR3 has 15 amino acids. V was pared by 5 bases and J by 3 bases, with 8 bases of the junction left unmatched. The entire variable domain, with the rest obtained from reference TRBV19 and TRBJ2-7, is as follows: DGGITQSPKYLFRKEGQNVTLSCEQNLNHDAMYWYRQDPGQGLRLIYYSQIVNDFQKGDIAEGYSVSREKKESFPLTVTSAQKNPTAFYLCASSSGQGTSYEQYFGPGTRLTVT.